This T cell receptor (beta chain) was identified during a study of T cell repertoires in cytomegalovirus infection. Study context: CMV epitopes used comprised recently identified HLA-C-restricted ones and well-studied HLA-B-restricted ones. Study-wide points: CMV-specific HLA-C-restricted TCR beta clonotypes dominated the ex vivo response.

One entry per CDR3 protein, called by TCRdb with MiXCR from the reads. This sample has about 110,000 distinct CDR3 sequences, with around 28% found just once. The ends were cut back, 2 bases at V and 0 bases at J, with 5 bases in the middle. This CDR3 is built from 14 residues. Notes on this clonotype: Antigen: not known.

J is TRBJ1-3 and V is TRBV12-3 or TRBV12-4; D gene ambiguous. The input for sequencing was CD8+ T cells from cultured PBMCs, taken from culture after CMV antigen stimulation. The receptor was isolated from a human donor in good health (CMV status not recorded). Some clones in this sample may be carry-over from other donors' samples. The CDR3 region has the DNA TGTGCCAGCAGTTTAACGAGCTCTGGAAACACCATATATTTT. Encoded protein: CASSLTSSGNTIYF.